A single sample is the source of the 32 T cell receptor beta chains below, sequenced in a study of response to subunit inactivated influenza vaccine. TCRdb recomputed calls from the RT-PCR reads with MiXCR, one row per CDR3 protein. The top ten hold 9.5% to 13% of the sample, which has roughly 780,000 distinct CDR3 sequences, roughly 18% seen once. The sample was PBMCs from blood, taken about 5 days after vaccination. The source of these receptors is a man in his fifties or sixties who received an inactivated influenza vaccine.

This clonotype was observed a handful of times. The chain recombines TRBV5-5 with TRBJ1-4; D gene ambiguous. This CDR3 has 14 amino acids. Looked up from germline, CDR1 is SGHKS and CDR2 is YYEKEE (reference sequence). V was shortened by 0 bases and J by 4 bases, with 7 bases between the two germline ends. As DNA, the CDR3 is TGTGCCAGCAGCTTGGAACAGAGTAATGAAAAACTGTTTTTT. This codes for CASSLEQSNEKLFF. The full variable domain, in which reference TRBV5-5 and TRBJ1-4 provide the parts outside the CDR3, is DAGVTQSPTHLIKTRGQQVTLRCSPISGHKSVSWYQQVLGQGPQFIFQYYEKEERGRGNFPDRFSARQFPNYSSELNVNALLLGDSALYLCASSLEQSNEKLFFGSGTQLSVL.

The V gene is TRBV27, the J gene TRBJ2-5, with D maybe TRBD1 (6 bases). The germline V and J ends were trimmed by 5 bases and 1 base, with 29 bases remaining between them. The CDR3 has 20 residues. Germline values: CDR1 MNHEY, CDR2 SMNVEV (reference sequence). This CDR3 is CASSIAPPTMRGYIQETQYF. The CDR3 coding sequence is TGTGCCAGCAGTATTGCCCCACCCACCATGAGGGGGTATATCCAAGAGACCCAGTACTTC.

This clonotype appeared a few times. This sequence joins TRBV5-1 and TRBJ2-7; tentatively, D is TRBD1 or TRBD2 (5 bases each). This CDR3 region has 14 residues. Trimming removed 5 bases from V and 1 base from J, with 13 bases in between. Germline CDR1 and CDR2: SGHRS and YFSETQ. The CDR3 region is CASRGEWRSYEQYF. CDR3 coding DNA: TGCGCCAGCAGAGGGGAATGGAGGTCCTACGAGCAGTACTTC.

This clonotype has ten or more counts. A junction boundary mismatches the germline segment, possibly from a read error. The chain carries TRBV5-1 and TRBJ1-1; perhaps TRBD1 as D (5 bases). The germline CDR1 and CDR2 sequences are SGHRS and YFSETQ. The CDR3 contains 14 residues. The CDR3 spells CASSLDRRNTEAFF. CDR3 bases: TGTGCCAGCTCACTCGACAGACGGAACACTGAAGCTTTCTTT.

In this sample, this clonotype turned up many times. V and J are TRBV12-3 or TRBV12-4 and TRBJ1-5; D uncertain. V shed 6 bases and J shed 0 bases, with 6 bases lying between them. This CDR3 is built from 13 residues. The CDR3 DNA sequence: TGTGCCAGCAGCACGTATAGCAATCAGCCCCAGCATTTT. It codes for CASSTYSNQPQHF.

The chain uses TRBV24-1 and TRBJ1-2; D gene unclear. V was pared by 2 bases and J by 4 bases, with 10 bases between. This CDR3 spans 14 amino acids. The germline CDR1 and CDR2 sequences are KGHDR and SFDVKD. CDR3 residues: CATSDWSRSYGYTF. CDR3 DNA sequence: TGTGCCACCAGTGATTGGTCACGGAGCTATGGCTACACCTTC.

This clonotype was picked up a small number of times. The chain combines TRBV5-1 with TRBJ2-4; D is unclear. CDR1 and CDR2 (germline): SGHRS, YFSETQ. V was cut by 4 bases and J by 8 bases, with 16 bases left in between. The CDR3 length is 14 residues. CDR3 loop: CASSPGSARDIQYF. The DNA for the CDR3 is TGCGCCAGCAGCCCGGGTTCAGCTAGGGACATTCAGTACTTC.

This clonotype was recorded a few times. The chain has TRBV10-2 and TRBJ1-5, with a tentative D call TRBD1 (5 bases). Germline CDR1 reads WSHSY; CDR2 reads SAAADI. This CDR3 has 16 residues. The germline V and J ends were trimmed by 4 bases and 3 bases, with 16 bases remaining between them. CDR3 coding DNA: TGCGCCAGCAGTGCTCACCAGGGAAAATACAATCAGCCCCAGCATTTT. Translation: CASSAHQGKYNQPQHF.

The chain is built from TRBV7-9 and TRBJ2-5, with 7 bases aligning to TRBD1. The CDR3 totals 14 residues. V shed 0 bases, J shed 4 bases, and the junction held 2 bases outside the gene matches. Germline assignment: CDR1 SEHNR and CDR2 FQNEAQ (reference sequence). The CDR3 protein is CASSLAEGAETQYF. The CDR3 nucleotides read TGTGCCAGCAGCTTAGCCGAGGGGGCAGAGACCCAGTACTTC.

The chain recombines TRBV29-1 with TRBJ2-5; no clear D gene. The CDR3 consists of 14 residues. CDR1 is SQVTM and CDR2 is ANQGSEA in the germline V gene. The V end lost 1 base, the J end lost 0 bases, and 9 bases lay between the germline ends. The CDR3 protein is CSVEGGPYQETQYF. In DNA, the CDR3 is TGCAGCGTTGAAGGTGGGCCGTACCAAGAGACCCAGTACTTC.

The rearrangement uses TRBV24-1 and TRBJ2-3; the D is unclear. The germline CDR1 and CDR2 sequences are KGHDR and SFDVKD. The CDR3 covers 13 residues. Trimming took off 6 bases at V and 2 bases at J, with 8 bases between the two ends. The CDR3 DNA is TGTGCCACCAGTCCGCCCTTCACAGATACGCAGTATTTT. It is translated as CATSPPFTDTQYF.

V gene TRBV18 combines with J gene TRBJ2-1; 13 nucleotides agree with TRBD2. V shed 3 bases and J 7 bases; nucleotides not matched to a gene: 6. This CDR3 contains 16 residues. Germline lookup yields CDR1 KGHSH and CDR2 LQKENI. The CDR3 nucleotides are TGTGCCAGCTCACCGACTAGCGGGGGGATTAAGAATGAGCAGTTCTTC. Protein: CASSPTSGGIKNEQFF.

This chain connects TRBV7-2 to TRBJ2-7; 8 bases fit TRBD1. The CDR3 is 14 residues long. The J segment lost 5 bases and the V segment lost 1 base, leaving 4 bases of the junction unmatched. Germline V gives CDR1 SGHTA, CDR2 FQGNSA. The CDR3 region has the DNA TGTGCCAGCAGCTTAGAGCCAGGGGGCGACGAGCAGTACTTC. It specifies CASSLEPGGDEQYF.

This clonotype was seen only a few times. This sequence joins TRBV10-3 and TRBJ2-5; D perhaps matches TRBD1 (6 bases). CDR3 length: 15 amino acids. CDR1 is ENHRY, CDR2 SYGVKD, per germline. With 2 bases removed from V and 4 bases from J, the gap between germline ends came to 14 bases. CDR3 DNA sequence: TGTGCCATCAGTGAGCCATCGTTAGGGGGAGAGACCCAGTACTTC. Translating it yields CAISEPSLGGETQYF.

This chain links TRBV4-3 with TRBJ1-4; 8 positions agree with TRBD1. Trimming at V came to 4 bases and at J to 8 bases, leaving 12 bases not matched to a gene. Germline CDR1 LGHNA, CDR2 YSLEER. This CDR3 has 16 residues. The CDR3 here is CASSPKERQGREKLFF. The CDR3 nucleotides are TGCGCCAGCAGCCCAAAAGAGAGACAGGGGCGCGAAAAACTGTTTTTT.

This rearrangement joins TRBV9 to TRBJ2-3, with no clear D. The CDR3 is 15 amino acids. Germline V gene lookup returns CDR1 SGDLS and CDR2 YYNGEE. Trimming took 0 bases from V and 0 from J, leaving 8 bases between them. Written as DNA, the CDR3 is TGTGCCAGCAGCGTAGAAGGTCCTAGCACAGATACGCAGTATTTT. It specifies CASSVEGPSTDTQYF.

This sequence joins TRBV28 and TRBJ2-7; the D gene is possibly TRBD2 (6 bases). This CDR3 contains 17 residues. Germline V gene data show CDR1 as MDHEN and CDR2 as SYDVKM. V dropped 6 bases and J dropped 2 bases, with 23 bases sitting between them. The DNA for the CDR3 is TGTGCCAGCAGCGAGAAACTTTGGGGAGGTGGGACCTACGAGCAGTACTTC. Encoded protein: CASSEKLWGGGTYEQYF.

V and J are TRBV12-3 or TRBV12-4 and TRBJ1-2; D not resolved. Between the trimmed V and J ends, which lost 5 bases and 3 bases, there was a span of 16 bases. The CDR3 has 15 residues. CDR3 sequence reads: CASSPTGPSYYGYTF. The CDR3 DNA is TGTGCCAGCAGTCCCACCGGGCCCTCCTACTATGGCTACACCTTC.

This clonotype was observed a handful of times. This rearrangement joins TRBV30 to TRBJ2-5, with D hard to call. CDR3 length equals 10 residues. Trimming took 5 bases from V and 3 from J, leaving 4 bases between them. The germline V gene has CDR1 GTSNPN and CDR2 SVGIG (reference sequence). The chain's CDR3 is CAWGKETQYF. As DNA, the CDR3 is TGTGCCTGGGGAAAAGAGACCCAGTACTTC.

This clonotype came up a few times. The chain joins TRBV6-2 or TRBV6-3 to TRBJ2-3, with D unresolved. There are 17 residues in the CDR3. CDR1 and CDR2 (germline): MNHEY, SVGEGT. V was pared by 0 bases and J by 0 bases, with 13 bases between. CDR3 in DNA: TGTGCCAGCAGTTACTCGACGGAGACCCCTAGCACAGATACGCAGTATTTT. Its translation is CASSYSTETPSTDTQYF.

The rearrangement links TRBV9 to TRBJ2-1; D unclear. The CDR3 contains 15 residues. Trimming pared 0 bases from V and 2 bases from J, leaving 9 bases between. CDR1 and CDR2 from the germline V gene are SGDLS and YYNGEE. The CDR3 loop is CASSVEADPYNEQFF. The CDR3, as DNA: TGTGCCAGCAGCGTAGAGGCAGATCCCTACAATGAGCAGTTCTTC. The variable domain in full, with the rest retrieved from reference TRBV9 and TRBJ2-1, is DSGVTQTPKHLITATGQRVTLRCSPRSGDLSVYWYQQSLDQGLQFLIQYYNGEERAKGNILERFSAQQFPDLHSELNLSSLELGDSALYFCASSVEADPYNEQFFGPGTRLTVL.

This clonotype was recorded a few times. The J gene is TRBJ2-2, the V gene TRBV9, with D perhaps matching TRBD1 (6 bases). V was cut by 0 bases and J by 0 bases, with 9 bases left in between. The CDR3 extends over 16 amino acids. CDR1 and CDR2 (germline): SGDLS, YYNGEE. CDR3 sequence reads: CASSVEGTTNTGELFF. DNA for the CDR3: TGTGCCAGCAGCGTAGAAGGGACAACGAACACCGGGGAGCTGTTTTTT.

The V call is TRBV20-1, the J call TRBJ2-3; 10 bases map to TRBD2. With V trimmed by 1 base and J by 6 bases, 7 bases remained unmatched. The germline gives CDR1 DFQATT, CDR2 SNEGSKA (reference sequence). This CDR3 contains 15 residues. CDR3 loop: CSARGLAGALDTQYF. The CDR3 DNA sequence: TGCAGTGCTAGAGGTCTAGCGGGGGCCCTGGATACGCAGTATTTT.

This clonotype has only a few counts. V usage is TRBV7-2 and J usage is TRBJ2-5, with 7 positions matching TRBD2. The V gene's germline CDR1 is SGHTA and CDR2 FQGNSA. This CDR3 is 13 amino acids long. With 10 bases clipped from V and 4 bases from J, the junction kept 9 bases outside the gene matches. CDR3 sequence reads: CATERGLGETQYF. CDR3 DNA: TGTGCCACCGAGCGGGGACTGGGAGAGACCCAGTACTTC.

This clonotype occurred a few times. V is TRBV5-5 and J is TRBJ2-2; 9 bases line up with TRBD1. The V gene's germline CDR1 is SGHKS and CDR2 YYEKEE (reference sequence). This CDR3 is 14 amino acids long. V was pared by 5 bases and J by 7 bases, with 6 bases of the junction left unmatched. For the CDR3, the DNA is TGTGCCAGCAGAACACAGGGGGCGAACGGGGAGCTGTTTTTT. Its protein is CASRTQGANGELFF.

In this sample, this clonotype turned up a few times. This chain links TRBV20-1 with TRBJ2-3; the D is unclear. V lost 3 bases and J lost 6, with 16 bases in between. The germline gives CDR1 DFQATT, CDR2 SNEGSKA (reference sequence). The CDR3 has 14 residues. The CDR3 DNA is TGCAGTGCTAGGGGATTACCACCTCGGGATACGCAGTATTTT. Protein product: CSARGLPPRDTQYF.

The chain has TRBV12-3 or TRBV12-4 and TRBJ1-2; the D gene is possibly TRBD1 (5 bases). V was shortened by 5 bases and J by 4 bases, with 20 bases between the two germline ends. The CDR3 has 16 amino acids. CDR3 protein: CASSQGVAEAFYGYTF. Written as DNA, the CDR3 is TGTGCCAGCAGTCAGGGTGTGGCAGAGGCCTTCTATGGCTACACCTTC.

This clonotype was counted a few times. V gene TRBV15 combines with J gene TRBJ2-1, with 9 bases identical to TRBD2. Germline V gives CDR1 LNHNV, CDR2 YYDKDF (reference sequence). The length of the CDR3 is 16 residues. The V segment lost 5 bases and the J segment 7 bases; nucleotides outside the gene matches: 12. CDR3 loop: CATSPSSGLAGNEQFF. For the CDR3, the DNA is TGTGCCACCAGCCCCTCCTCGGGACTAGCCGGTAATGAGCAGTTCTTC.

The chain uses TRBV27 and TRBJ2-7; D call uncertain. The V gene's germline CDR1 is MNHEY and CDR2 SMNVEV (reference sequence). Trimming removed 6 bases at V and 5 bases at J, with 5 bases between. The CDR3 totals 10 residues. The CDR3 sequence: CASSPDEQYF. The CDR3 DNA reads as TGTGCCAGCAGCCCTGACGAGCAGTACTTC.

J is TRBJ2-5 and V is TRBV15, with 8 bases lining up with TRBD2. V shed 1 base and J 4 bases; nucleotides not matched to a gene: 11. The CDR3 spans 17 residues. Germline CDR1 is LNHNV and CDR2 is YYDKDF (reference sequence). CDR3 protein: CATSRVYGGDRRETQYF. The CDR3 DNA reads as TGTGCCACCAGCAGAGTTTACGGGGGGGACCGCCGAGAGACCCAGTACTTC.

V usage is TRBV20-1 and J usage is TRBJ2-5; 7 bases align to TRBD2. This CDR3 contains 13 residues. The trim removed 5 bases at V and 5 bases at J, leaving 8 bases unmatched. Germline V lookup: CDR1 DFQATT, CDR2 SNEGSKA (reference sequence). The DNA of the CDR3 is TGCAGTGCTGACCGGCGGGGGAGGGAGACCCAGTACTTC. Encoded protein: CSADRRGRETQYF.

Only a few counts were recorded for this clonotype. The chain couples TRBV5-1 to TRBJ2-7; 10 nucleotides line up with TRBD1. J gave up 5 bases and V 0 bases, and 2 bases lay outside the gene matches. CDR1 is SGHRS, CDR2 YFSETQ, per germline. This CDR3 is 14 amino acids long. The CDR3 nucleotides are TGCGCCAGCAGCTTGGAAGGGACAGGGGACGAGCAGTACTTC. This translates into CASSLEGTGDEQYF. The full variable domain, completed using reference TRBV5-1 and TRBJ2-7, is KAGVTQTPRYLIKTRGQQVTLSCSPISGHRSVSWYQQTPGQGLQFLFEYFSETQRNKGNFPGRFSGRQFSNSRSEMNVSTLELGDSALYLCASSLEGTGDEQYFGPGTRLTVT.